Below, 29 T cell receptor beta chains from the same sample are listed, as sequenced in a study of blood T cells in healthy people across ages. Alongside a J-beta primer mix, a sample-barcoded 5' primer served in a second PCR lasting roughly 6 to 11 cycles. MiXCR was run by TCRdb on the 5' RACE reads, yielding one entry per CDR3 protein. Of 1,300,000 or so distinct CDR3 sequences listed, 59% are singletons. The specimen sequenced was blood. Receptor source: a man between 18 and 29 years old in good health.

The CDR3 is CASSHKDGVTGTSKGETQYF. The CDR3, as DNA: TGTGCCAGCAGCCATAAAGATGGGGTGACAGGTACTTCGAAGGGAGAGACCCAGTACTTC. V and J are TRBV4-2 and TRBJ2-5; D may be TRBD1 (6 bases). V lost 3 bases and J 4 bases, leaving 30 bases between the germline ends. Per the germline V gene, CDR1 is LGHNA and CDR2 is YNFKEQ. The CDR3 is 20 amino acids.

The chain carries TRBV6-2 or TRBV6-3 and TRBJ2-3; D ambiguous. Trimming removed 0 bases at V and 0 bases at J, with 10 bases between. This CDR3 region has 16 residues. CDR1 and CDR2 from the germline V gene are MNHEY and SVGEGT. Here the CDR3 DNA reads TGTGCCAGCAGTTACTCGGTAGGAGATAGCACAGATACGCAGTATTTT. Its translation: CASSYSVGDSTDTQYF.

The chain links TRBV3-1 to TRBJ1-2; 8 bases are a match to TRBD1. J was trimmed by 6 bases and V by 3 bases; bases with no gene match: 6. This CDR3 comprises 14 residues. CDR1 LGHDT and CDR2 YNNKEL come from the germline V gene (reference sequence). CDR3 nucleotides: TGTGCCAGCAGCCACACAGGACAGGGCGATGGCTACACCTTC. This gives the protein CASSHTGQGDGYTF.

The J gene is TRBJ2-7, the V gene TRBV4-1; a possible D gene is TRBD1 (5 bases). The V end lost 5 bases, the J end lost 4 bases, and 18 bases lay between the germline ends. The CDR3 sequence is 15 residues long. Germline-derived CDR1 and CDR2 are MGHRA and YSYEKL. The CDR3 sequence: CASSLGHGNLYEQYF. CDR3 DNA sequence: TGCGCCAGCAGCTTAGGACACGGTAATTTGTACGAGCAGTACTTC.

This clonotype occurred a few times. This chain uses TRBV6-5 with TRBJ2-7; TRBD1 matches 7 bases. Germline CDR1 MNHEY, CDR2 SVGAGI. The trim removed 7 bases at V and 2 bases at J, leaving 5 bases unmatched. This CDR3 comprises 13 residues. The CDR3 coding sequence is TGTGCCAGCACATACAGGGGAGCCTACGAGCAGTACTTC. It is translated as CASTYRGAYEQYF.

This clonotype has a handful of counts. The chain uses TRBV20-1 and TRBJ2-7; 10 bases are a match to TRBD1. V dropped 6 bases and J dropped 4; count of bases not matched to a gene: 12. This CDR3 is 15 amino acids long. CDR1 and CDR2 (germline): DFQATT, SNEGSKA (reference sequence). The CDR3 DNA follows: TGCAGTGCCATAATCCCAGGACAGGGGGATTACGAGCAGTACTTC. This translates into CSAIIPGQGDYEQYF.

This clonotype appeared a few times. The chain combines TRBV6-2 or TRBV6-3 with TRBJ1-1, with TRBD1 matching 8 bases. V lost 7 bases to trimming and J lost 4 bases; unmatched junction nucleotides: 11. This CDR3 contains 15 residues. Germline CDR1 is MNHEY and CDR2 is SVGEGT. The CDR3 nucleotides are TGTGCCAGCACCTTGAGAGACAGGGGAAGCACTGAAGCTTTCTTT. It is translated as CASTLRDRGSTEAFF.

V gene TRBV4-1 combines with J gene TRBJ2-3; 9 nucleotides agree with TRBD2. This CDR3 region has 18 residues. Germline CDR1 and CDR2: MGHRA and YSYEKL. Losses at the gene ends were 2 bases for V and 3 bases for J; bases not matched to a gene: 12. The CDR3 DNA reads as TGCGCCAGCAGCCAACTACTTGGTGGTAGCGGGGGAACAGATACGCAGTATTTT. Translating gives CASSQLLGGSGGTDTQYF.

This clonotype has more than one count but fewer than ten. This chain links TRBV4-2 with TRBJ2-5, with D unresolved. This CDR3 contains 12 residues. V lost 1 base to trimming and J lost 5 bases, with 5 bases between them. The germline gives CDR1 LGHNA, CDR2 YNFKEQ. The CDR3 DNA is TGTGCCAGCAGCCAAGTGCTGGAGACCCAGTACTTC. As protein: CASSQVLETQYF.

The CDR3 sequence is CAGRTGGETQYF. The DNA of the CDR3 is TGTGCCGGAAGAACAGGGGGCGAGACCCAGTACTTC. The chain joins TRBV6-2 or TRBV6-3 to TRBJ2-5; 9 bases agree with TRBD1. Germline V CDR1 and CDR2: MNHEY, SVGEGT. With V trimmed by 11 bases and J by 5 bases, 6 bases remained unmatched. CDR3 size: 12 residues.

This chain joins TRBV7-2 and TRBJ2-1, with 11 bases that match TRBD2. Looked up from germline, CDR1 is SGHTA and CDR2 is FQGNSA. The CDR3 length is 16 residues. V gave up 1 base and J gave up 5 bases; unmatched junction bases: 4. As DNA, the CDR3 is TGTGCCAGCAGCTTAGAGGTAGCGGGGGGGAACAATGAGCAGTTCTTC. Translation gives CASSLEVAGGNNEQFF.

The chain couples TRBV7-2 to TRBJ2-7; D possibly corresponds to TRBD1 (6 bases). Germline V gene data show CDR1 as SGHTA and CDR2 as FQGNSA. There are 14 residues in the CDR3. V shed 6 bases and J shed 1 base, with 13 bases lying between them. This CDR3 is CASSQGPLSYEQYF. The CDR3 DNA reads TGTGCCAGCAGTCAGGGGCCCCTTTCCTACGAGCAGTACTTC.

In DNA, the CDR3 is TGTGCCAGCAGCAAATGCGGGCTGGGGGAGCTGTTTTTT. Encoded protein: CASSKCGLGELFF. The rearrangement joins TRBV21-1 to TRBJ2-2. TRBV21-1 represents a pseudogene. This CDR3 region has 13 residues.

CDR3 protein: CRKDSSLLMNTEAFF. The DNA for the CDR3 is TGCAGGAAAGACAGTTCCCTCTTGATGAACACTGAAGCTTTCTTT. This sequence joins TRBV20-1 and TRBJ1-1; the D gene is possibly TRBD1 (5 bases). This CDR3 spans 15 amino acids. The germline CDR1 and CDR2 sequences are DFQATT and SNEGSKA (reference sequence).

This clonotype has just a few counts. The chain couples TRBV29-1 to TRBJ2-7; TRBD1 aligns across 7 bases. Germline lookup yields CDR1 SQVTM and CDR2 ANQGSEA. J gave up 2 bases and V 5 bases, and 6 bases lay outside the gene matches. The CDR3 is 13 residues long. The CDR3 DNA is TGCAGCGTTATGACAGGGATAGCCTACGAGCAGTACTTC. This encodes CSVMTGIAYEQYF.

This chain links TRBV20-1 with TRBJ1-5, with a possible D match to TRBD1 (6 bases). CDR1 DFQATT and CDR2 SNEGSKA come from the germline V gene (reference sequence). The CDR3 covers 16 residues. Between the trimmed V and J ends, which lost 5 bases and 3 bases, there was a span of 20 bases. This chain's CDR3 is CSARPGTPTPNQPQHF. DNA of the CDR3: TGCAGTGCTCGACCCGGGACACCAACCCCCAATCAGCCCCAGCATTTT.

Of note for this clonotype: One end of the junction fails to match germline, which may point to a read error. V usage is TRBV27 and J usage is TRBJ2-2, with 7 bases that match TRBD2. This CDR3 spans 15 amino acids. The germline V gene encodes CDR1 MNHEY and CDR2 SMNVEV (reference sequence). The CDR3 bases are TGTACCAGCAGTTCGACTAGCAGAAACACCGGGGAGCTGTTTTTT. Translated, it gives CTSSSTSRNTGELFF.

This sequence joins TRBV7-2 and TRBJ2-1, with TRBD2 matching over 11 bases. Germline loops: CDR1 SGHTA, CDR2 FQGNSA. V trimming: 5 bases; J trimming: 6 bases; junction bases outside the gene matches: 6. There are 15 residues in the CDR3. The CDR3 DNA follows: TGTGCCAGCAGCGAAGGGACTAGCGGTCGCAATGAGCAGTTCTTC. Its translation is CASSEGTSGRNEQFF.

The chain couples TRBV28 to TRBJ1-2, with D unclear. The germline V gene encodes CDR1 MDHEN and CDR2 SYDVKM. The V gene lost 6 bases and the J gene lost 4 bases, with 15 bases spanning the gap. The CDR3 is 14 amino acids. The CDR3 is CASSQQERTYGYTF. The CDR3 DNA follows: TGTGCCAGCAGCCAACAAGAACGTACCTATGGCTACACCTTC.

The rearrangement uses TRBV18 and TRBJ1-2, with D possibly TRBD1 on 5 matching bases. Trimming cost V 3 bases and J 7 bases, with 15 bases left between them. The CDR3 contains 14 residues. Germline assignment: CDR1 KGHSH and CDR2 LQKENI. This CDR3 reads CASSPSGTPGGYTF. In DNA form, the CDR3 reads TGTGCCAGCTCACCTTCCGGGACTCCCGGTGGCTACACCTTC.

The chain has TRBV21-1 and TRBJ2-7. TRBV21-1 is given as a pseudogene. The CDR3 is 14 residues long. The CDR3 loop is CASSTLTSSYEQYF. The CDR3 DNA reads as TGTGCCAGCAGCACTCTGACAAGCTCCTACGAGCAGTACTTC.

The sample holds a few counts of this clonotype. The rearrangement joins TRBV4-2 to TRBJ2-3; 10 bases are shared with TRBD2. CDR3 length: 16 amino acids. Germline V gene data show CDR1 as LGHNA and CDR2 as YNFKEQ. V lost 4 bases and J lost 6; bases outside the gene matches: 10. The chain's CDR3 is CASSPLLAGDDDTQYF. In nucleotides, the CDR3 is TGTGCCAGCAGCCCCCTCCTAGCGGGGGACGACGATACGCAGTATTTT.

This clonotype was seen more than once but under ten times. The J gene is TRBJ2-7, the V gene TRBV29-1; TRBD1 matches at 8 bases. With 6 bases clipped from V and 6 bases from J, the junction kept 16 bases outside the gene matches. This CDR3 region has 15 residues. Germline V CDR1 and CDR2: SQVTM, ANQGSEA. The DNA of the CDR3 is TGCAGCGTCGAATCCGGACAGGGAGTATTTTTCGAGCAGTACTTC. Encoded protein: CSVESGQGVFFEQYF.

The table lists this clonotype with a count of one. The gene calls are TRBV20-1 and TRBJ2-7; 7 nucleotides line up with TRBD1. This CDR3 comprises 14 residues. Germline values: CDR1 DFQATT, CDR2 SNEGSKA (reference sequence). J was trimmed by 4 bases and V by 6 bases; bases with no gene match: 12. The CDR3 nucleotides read TGCAGTGCCATTCAGACAGGGAATGTTTACGAGCAGTACTTC. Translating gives CSAIQTGNVYEQYF.

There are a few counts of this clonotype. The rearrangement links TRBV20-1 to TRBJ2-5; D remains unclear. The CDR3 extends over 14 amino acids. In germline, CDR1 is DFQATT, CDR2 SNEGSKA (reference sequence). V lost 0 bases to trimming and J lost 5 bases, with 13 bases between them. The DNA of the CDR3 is TGCAGTGCTAGAGATAGGCTGAGAGGCGAGACCCAGTACTTC. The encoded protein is CSARDRLRGETQYF.

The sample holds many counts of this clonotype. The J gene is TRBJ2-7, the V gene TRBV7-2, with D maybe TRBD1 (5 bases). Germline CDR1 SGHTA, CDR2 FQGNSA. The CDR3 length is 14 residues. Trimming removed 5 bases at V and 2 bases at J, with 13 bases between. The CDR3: CASSLNYRTYEQYF. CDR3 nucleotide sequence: TGTGCCAGCAGCCTAAACTACAGGACCTACGAGCAGTACTTC.

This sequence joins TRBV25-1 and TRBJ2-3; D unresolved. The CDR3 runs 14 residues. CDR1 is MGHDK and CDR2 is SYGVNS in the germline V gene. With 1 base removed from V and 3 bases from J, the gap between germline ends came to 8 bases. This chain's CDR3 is CASSEFGVTDTQYF. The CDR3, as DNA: TGTGCCAGCAGTGAATTTGGGGTAACAGATACGCAGTATTTT.

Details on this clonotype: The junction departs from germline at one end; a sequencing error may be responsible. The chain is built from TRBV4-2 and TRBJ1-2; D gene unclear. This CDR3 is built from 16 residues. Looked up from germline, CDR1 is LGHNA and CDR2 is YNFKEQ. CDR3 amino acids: CVSSPRRAELNYGYTF. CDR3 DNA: TGTGTCAGCAGCCCGCGGAGGGCAGAACTGAACTATGGCTACACCTTC.

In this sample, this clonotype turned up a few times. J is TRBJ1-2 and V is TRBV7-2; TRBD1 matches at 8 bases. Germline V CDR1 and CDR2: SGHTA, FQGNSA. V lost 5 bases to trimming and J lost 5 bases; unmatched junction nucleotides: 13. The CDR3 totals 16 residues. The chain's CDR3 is CASSVSPRGRAYGYTF. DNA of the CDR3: TGTGCCAGCAGCGTTAGCCCCAGGGGGCGCGCGTATGGCTACACCTTC.